Following are 31 T cell receptor beta chains from one sample sequenced in a study of blood T cell repertoires in COVID-19. Repertoires were generated with immunoSEQ multiplex PCR, while TCRdb's copy carries only in-frame clones and drops some. The table has some 190,000 clones, approximately 90% seen once. Material for sequencing was peripheral blood. Source of these receptors: a middle-aged woman who had recovered from COVID-19.

On this clone itself: Its ends do not fully match the called genes, so a read error is possible. V gene TRBV9 combines with J gene TRBJ2-7, with D maybe TRBD1 (6 bases). The CDR3 covers 17 residues. CDR1 and CDR2 (germline): SGDLS, YYNGEE. The CDR3 loop reads CASSVDPIGTTSYERYF. The DNA for the CDR3 is TGTGCCAGCAGCGTAGACCCCATCGGGACAACATCCTACGAGCGGTACTTC. The whole variable domain, remainder taken from reference TRBV9 and TRBJ2-7, is DSGVTQTPKHLITATGQRVTLRCSPRSGDLSVYWYQQSLDQGLQFLIQYYNGEERAKGNILERFSAQQFPDLHSELNLSSLELGDSALYFCASSVDPIGTTSYERYFGPGTRLTVT.

The V gene is TRBV6-5, the J gene TRBJ2-7; TRBD1 agrees at 9 bases. In germline, CDR1 is MNHEY, CDR2 SVGAGI. V lost 2 bases, J lost 3 bases, and 2 bases stayed unmatched. The CDR3 extends over 14 amino acids. CDR3 sequence (DNA): TGTGCCAGCAGTTACGGGACAGGGAACTACGAGCAGTACTTC. It is translated as CASSYGTGNYEQYF.

This clone was detected only a few times. The J gene is TRBJ2-1, the V gene TRBV6-4; 8 nucleotides align to TRBD2. The J segment lost 4 bases and the V segment lost 5 bases, leaving 4 bases of the junction unmatched. The CDR3 is 14 residues long. In germline, CDR1 is MRHNA, CDR2 SNTAGT. The DNA of the CDR3 is TGTGCCAGCAGTTATACTAGCGGTTACAATGAGCAGTTCTTC. Protein: CASSYTSGYNEQFF.

The chain links TRBV7-3 to TRBJ2-3, with no clear D. The CDR3 has 12 amino acids. Trimming removed 2 bases at V and 6 bases at J, with 6 bases between. Germline loops: CDR1 SGHTA, CDR2 FQGTGA. The CDR3 protein is CASSLVGDTQYF. The CDR3 DNA follows: TGTGCCAGCAGCTTAGTCGGGGATACGCAGTATTTT.

The chain has TRBV18 and TRBJ2-1; TRBD2 aligns across 11 bases. V dropped 4 bases and J dropped 6; count of bases not matched to a gene: 2. The CDR3 sequence is 14 residues long. The germline gives CDR1 KGHSH, CDR2 LQKENI. DNA for the CDR3: TGTGCCAGCTCACTAGGGACTAGCGGCAATGAGCAGTTCTTC. Translated: CASSLGTSGNEQFF.

The V gene is TRBV7-9, the J gene TRBJ2-3; 8 nucleotides align to TRBD2. The trim removed 5 bases at V and 1 base at J, leaving 5 bases unmatched. CDR3 length: 15 amino acids. Per the germline V gene, CDR1 is SEHNR and CDR2 is FQNEAQ (reference sequence). CDR3 coding DNA: TGTGCCAGCAGCCGTAGCGGGGCCCGCACAGATACGCAGTATTTT. Translated: CASSRSGARTDTQYF.

The chain combines TRBV19 with TRBJ2-4; D might be TRBD2 (5 bases). V was cut by 4 bases and J by 0 bases, with 10 bases left in between. Germline V CDR1 and CDR2: LNHDA, SQIVND (reference sequence). The CDR3 is 15 amino acids. The CDR3, as DNA: TGTGCCAGTAGTACACTAGGATCAGCCAAAAACATTCAGTACTTC. Translation gives CASSTLGSAKNIQYF.

The chain couples TRBV25-1 to TRBJ2-7; 12 bases are shared with TRBD1. There are 14 residues in the CDR3. The V segment lost 8 bases and the J segment 2 bases; nucleotides outside the gene matches: 4. The V gene's germline CDR1 is MGHDK and CDR2 SYGVNS. The CDR3 loop reads CASSGTGGPYEQYF. CDR3 nucleotides: TGTGCCAGCTCCGGGACAGGGGGCCCCTACGAGCAGTACTTC.

The rearrangement links TRBV5-1 to TRBJ2-6, with 9 positions matching TRBD1. Germline trimming cut 9 bases from V and 1 base from J; bases unmatched to any gene: 11. The germline V gene encodes CDR1 SGHRS and CDR2 YFSETQ. The CDR3 length is 17 residues. CDR3 residues: CATAPGQGSSGANVLTF. Written as DNA, the CDR3 is TGCGCCACTGCACCGGGACAGGGATCGTCTGGGGCCAACGTCCTGACTTTC.

This clone was counted only a few times. V usage is TRBV7-7 and J usage is TRBJ2-2; the match to TRBD2 covers 8 bases. The CDR3 is 15 residues long. The J segment lost 5 bases and the V segment lost 7 bases, leaving 9 bases of the junction unmatched. Germline assignment: CDR1 SSHAT and CDR2 FNYEAQ (reference sequence). Here the CDR3 reads CASNTGGPETGELFF. The CDR3 DNA is TGTGCCAGCAACACGGGAGGGCCGGAGACCGGGGAGCTGTTTTTT.

At least ten counts were recorded for this clone. The V gene is TRBV5-6, the J gene TRBJ2-7; the match to TRBD1 covers 8 bases. The ends lost 0 bases at V and 6 bases at J; junction bases unmatched: 5. CDR3 length: 14 amino acids. Looked up from germline, CDR1 is SGHDT and CDR2 is YYEEEE. Here the CDR3 DNA reads TGTGCCAGCAGCTTGGGACAGGGGTGGCCCGAGCAGTACTTC. Amino acid sequence: CASSLGQGWPEQYF. Drawing the rest from reference TRBV5-6 and TRBJ2-7, the complete variable domain is DAGVTQSPTHLIKTRGQQVTLRCSPKSGHDTVSWYQQALGQGPQFIFQYYEEEERQRGNFPDRFSGHQFPNYSSELNVNALLLGDSALYLCASSLGQGWPEQYFGPGTRLTVT.

The genes are TRBV6-6 and TRBJ2-1; 12 bases are a match to TRBD2. This CDR3 contains 18 residues. After removal of 5 bases from V and 1 base from J, the junction contained 9 bases not matched to a gene. Germline V lookup: CDR1 MNHNY, CDR2 SVGAGI (reference sequence). This chain's CDR3 is CASSRGLAGIWSYNEQFF. The CDR3 DNA reads as TGTGCCAGCAGTCGTGGACTAGCGGGGATTTGGTCCTACAATGAGCAGTTCTTC.

The chain carries TRBV27 and TRBJ2-2; maybe TRBD1 (5 bases). The CDR3 sequence is 13 residues long. The V gene's germline CDR1 is MNHEY and CDR2 SMNVEV (reference sequence). Trimming pared 3 bases from V and 5 bases from J, leaving 7 bases between. The CDR3 protein is CASSFRGTGELFF. CDR3 DNA sequence: TGTGCCAGCAGTTTTAGGGGTACCGGGGAGCTGTTTTTT.

The rearrangement links TRBV18 to TRBJ1-2, with D possibly being TRBD1 (5 bases). The CDR3 contains 14 residues. In germline, CDR1 is KGHSH, CDR2 LQKENI. V was trimmed by 0 bases and J by 8 bases, leaving 13 bases between them. The CDR3 nucleotides are TGTGCCAGCTCACCACCGGGGCTCGCCGACGGCTACACCTTC. Protein: CASSPPGLADGYTF.

For the CDR3, the DNA is TGTGCCAGCAGGCTAAATATGAACACTGAAGCTTTCTTT. Its translation: CASRLNMNTEAFF. The genes are TRBV12-3 or TRBV12-4 and TRBJ1-1; D not certain. The ends were cut back, 6 bases at V and 0 bases at J, with 8 bases in the middle. This CDR3 is 13 amino acids long.

The gene calls are TRBV30 and TRBJ1-5; D is perhaps TRBD1 (5 bases). Germline assignment: CDR1 GTSNPN and CDR2 SVGIG (reference sequence). The CDR3 covers 13 residues. Trimming removed 2 bases at V and 9 bases at J, with 14 bases between. The CDR3 protein is CAWSTGFNAPQHF. CDR3 bases: TGTGCCTGGAGTACAGGTTTCAATGCGCCCCAGCATTTT.

J is TRBJ2-3 and V is TRBV4-1, with D maybe TRBD2 (5 bases). CDR3 length: 16 amino acids. The germline gives CDR1 MGHRA, CDR2 YSYEKL. V lost 1 base to trimming and J lost 0 bases, with 11 bases between them. The CDR3 sequence is CASSQGVGVSTDTQYF. The CDR3 bases are TGCGCCAGCAGCCAAGGAGTGGGAGTCAGCACAGATACGCAGTATTTT.

The gene calls are TRBV3-1 (or the pseudogene TRBV3-2) and TRBJ2-6; perhaps TRBD1 as D (5 bases). The CDR3 spans 15 residues. V dropped 6 bases and J dropped 1 base, with 10 bases sitting between them. Germline values: CDR1 LGHDT, CDR2 YNNKEL (reference sequence). The CDR3 DNA is TGTGCCAGCAGTCCCAGGGTGTCTGGGGCCAACGTCCTGACTTTC. This encodes CASSPRVSGANVLTF.

CDR3 nucleotides: TGCAGCGCGTTAACCCCCGGGACAGGGAGCGCTCAGCCCCAGCATTTT. Translating gives CSALTPGTGSAQPQHF. The genes are TRBV29-1 and TRBJ1-5; TRBD1 aligns across 9 bases. The CDR3 spans 16 residues. The junction had 16 bases not matched to a gene; V was cut back by 7 bases and J by 6 bases. CDR1 and CDR2 from the germline V gene are SQVTM and ANQGSEA. Together with reference TRBV29-1 and TRBJ1-5, the CDR3 gives the full variable domain: SAVISQKPSRDICQRGTSLTIQCQVDSQVTMMFWYRQQPGQSLTLIATANQGSEATYESGFVIDKFPISRPNLTFSTLTVSNMSPEDSSIYLCSALTPGTGSAQPQHFGDGTRLSIL.

The rearrangement uses TRBV28 and TRBJ2-7; no clear D. The germline V and J ends were trimmed by 6 bases and 0 bases, with 6 bases remaining between them. Germline V gene sequence: CDR1 MDHEN, CDR2 SYDVKM. CDR3 length: 12 amino acids. The CDR3, as DNA: TGTGCCAGCAGGCGGAGCTCCTACGAGCAGTACTTC. This translates into CASRRSSYEQYF.

The genes are TRBV28 and TRBJ2-7; weak D call: TRBD2 (5 bases). In germline, CDR1 is MDHEN, CDR2 SYDVKM. Trimming took off 6 bases at V and 3 bases at J, with 15 bases between the two ends. The CDR3 length is 14 residues. The CDR3 here is CASRGGSHIYEQYF. CDR3 DNA sequence: TGTGCCAGCAGGGGCGGGTCCCATATCTACGAGCAGTACTTC.

The rearrangement links TRBV27 to TRBJ1-2; D uncertain. Per the germline V gene, CDR1 is MNHEY and CDR2 is SMNVEV (reference sequence). Trimming removed 0 bases at V and 4 bases at J, with 9 bases between. The length of the CDR3 is 14 residues. In DNA form, the CDR3 reads TGTGCCAGCAGTTTATCGAGGGAGATCTATGGCTACACCTTC. It is translated as CASSLSREIYGYTF.

J is TRBJ2-5 and V is TRBV7-9, with a possible D match to TRBD2 (5 bases). Trimming removed 8 bases at V and 6 bases at J, with 13 bases between. CDR1 is SEHNR and CDR2 is FQNEAQ in the germline V gene (reference sequence). The CDR3 consists of 12 residues. CDR3 DNA: TGTGCCAGCTCCTACGGGGAGAAGACCCAGTACTTC. It translates to CASSYGEKTQYF.

The chain combines TRBV29-1 with TRBJ2-7; D remains unclear. The CDR3 has 10 amino acids. Trimming removed 5 bases from V and 3 bases from J, with 5 bases in between. The V gene's germline CDR1 is SQVTM and CDR2 ANQGSEA. CDR3 in DNA: TGCAGCGTTATTAGCTACGAGCAGTACTTC. This sequence encodes CSVISYEQYF.

The chain has TRBV5-1 and TRBJ2-3, with 7 bases fitting TRBD2. The CDR3 length is 14 residues. V trimming: 4 bases; J trimming: 6 bases; junction bases outside the gene matches: 8. Germline-derived CDR1 and CDR2 are SGHRS and YFSETQ. The CDR3: CASSLPGREDTQYF. The CDR3 coding sequence is TGCGCCAGCAGCCTACCGGGGCGGGAGGATACGCAGTATTTT.

V gene TRBV30 combines with J gene TRBJ2-3; 8 bases are shared with TRBD2. Germline CDR1 reads GTSNPN; CDR2 reads SVGIG (reference sequence). The CDR3 has 15 amino acids. V lost 3 bases, J lost 6 bases, and 11 bases stayed unmatched. CDR3 bases: TGTGCCTGGAGCGGTCCCGGGACTAGAAGGGATACGCAGTATTTT. Protein: CAWSGPGTRRDTQYF.

The V call is TRBV7-7, the J call TRBJ2-5; 9 bases match TRBD1. Germline CDR1 reads SSHAT; CDR2 reads FNYEAQ (reference sequence). V lost 0 bases and J lost 4; bases outside the gene matches: 15. This CDR3 is built from 19 residues. The CDR3: CASSLAPGQGGVGRETQYF. The CDR3 coding sequence is TGTGCCAGCAGCTTAGCTCCGGGACAGGGCGGGGTAGGGCGAGAGACCCAGTACTTC.

This clone occurred a few times. The chain employs TRBV5-1 and TRBJ2-5; possibly TRBD2 for D (7 bases). V was shortened by 7 bases and J by 5 bases, with 24 bases between the two germline ends. This CDR3 has 16 residues. Germline values: CDR1 SGHRS, CDR2 YFSETQ. CDR3: CASALWTRTGGETQYF. The DNA for the CDR3 is TGCGCCAGCGCATTATGGACTAGGACTGGGGGCGAGACCCAGTACTTC. Based on the CDR3 plus reference TRBV5-1 and TRBJ2-5, the full variable domain is KAGVTQTPRYLIKTRGQQVTLSCSPISGHRSVSWYQQTPGQGLQFLFEYFSETQRNKGNFPGRFSGRQFSNSRSEMNVSTLELGDSALYLCASALWTRTGGETQYFGPGTRLLVL.

The chain links TRBV19 to TRBJ1-5; no firm D call. The CDR3 spans 15 residues. Trimming left V 7 bases short and J 2 bases short, with 15 bases between. Looked up from germline, CDR1 is LNHDA and CDR2 is SQIVND (reference sequence). The CDR3 DNA sequence: TGTGCCAGTAACCCCCCGGGAGTGGGCAATCAGCCCCAGCATTTT. Protein product: CASNPPGVGNQPQHF.

The chain has TRBV9 and TRBJ2-1; maybe TRBD2 (6 bases). Germline V CDR1 and CDR2: SGDLS, YYNGEE. The CDR3 sequence is 13 residues long. V lost 3 bases to trimming and J lost 9 bases, with 13 bases between them. The CDR3 nucleotides read TGTGCCAGCAGCGCCCTAATGGGGGGTGAGCAGTTCTTC. Protein sequence: CASSALMGGEQFF. Full variable domain (missing parts from reference TRBV9 and TRBJ2-1): DSGVTQTPKHLITATGQRVTLRCSPRSGDLSVYWYQQSLDQGLQFLIQYYNGEERAKGNILERFSAQQFPDLHSELNLSSLELGDSALYFCASSALMGGEQFFGPGTRLTVL.

DNA of the CDR3: TGTGCCAGCAGTTTAGGGAGTTTGGGCACCGGGGAGCTGTTTTTT. This codes for CASSLGSLGTGELFF. The rearrangement uses TRBV28 and TRBJ2-2, with a possible D match to TRBD2 (5 bases). V was clipped by 2 bases and J by 4 bases, with 11 bases between them. From germline, CDR1 is MDHEN and CDR2 SYDVKM. This CDR3 is built from 15 residues.